This is a list of T cell receptor beta chains from one sample in a study of memory CD4+ T cells and cytomegalovirus serostatus. Assay: immunoSEQ multiplex PCR; the TCRdb copy retains only in-frame clones and omits some. There are 70,000 to 95,000 clones in the sample; around 80% occur only once, and about 0.72% lies in the top ten. Sequencing was performed on memory CD4+ T cells from blood. The receptors come from an adult in good health and CMV-seronegative. Each CDR3 is given with its conserved first and last residue. D genes are given only for firm matches.

V: TRBV18; D: TRBD2; CDR3: CASSPSGTSGGNEQFF
V: TRBV15; D: NA; CDR3: CATSRIGGENTEAFF
V: TRBV9; D: NA; CDR3: CASSVAGRHTGELFF
V: TRBV2; D: NA; CDR3: CARVGVSSTEAFF
V: TRBV30; D: TRBD2; CDR3: CAWSRLSGDVGGELFF
V: TRBV5-4; D: NA; CDR3: CASSLPQGNTIYF
V: TRBV2; D: TRBD2; CDR3: CASRGAGGRDTQYF
V: TRBV21-1; D: NA; CDR3: CASSVGYRAPRSSYNSPLHF
V: TRBV18; D: TRBD1; CDR3: CASSPQRQGAGETQYF
V: TRBV19; D: NA; CDR3: CASSIRAGYQETQYF
V: TRBV6-6; D: TRBD1; CDR3: CASSYRGQGNYGYTF
V: TRBV7-3; D: NA; CDR3: CASSLTGGSGANVLTF
V: TRBV28; D: TRBD1; CDR3: CASSYPGQGASEQYF
V: TRBV9; D: TRBD1; CDR3: CASSEGQGDGEKLFF
V: TRBV6-1; D: TRBD1; CDR3: CASSWRQGNTEAFF
V: TRBV15; D: NA; CDR3: CATSRVAGGPGFNTGELFF
V: TRBV11-2; D: TRBD1; CDR3: CASSLREGAGTEAFF
V: TRBV19; D: TRBD1; CDR3: CATGQGRNTEAFF
V: TRBV29-1; D: NA; CDR3: CSVVRVYNEQFF
V: TRBV4-1; D: NA; CDR3: CASSQSLAREQYF
V: TRBV7-2; D: NA; CDR3: CASSSGETGPYNEQFF
V: TRBV2; D: TRBD2; CDR3: CASARGSGEFNEQFF
V: TRBV15; D: NA; CDR3: CATSRDPLDRNTEAFF
V: TRBV5-1; D: TRBD2; CDR3: CASSLGVAGGQEQFF
V: TRBV7-2; D: NA; CDR3: CASSFGAGIYEQYF
V: TRBV6-5; D: NA; CDR3: CASSLFRDAEAFF
V: TRBV5-1; D: NA; CDR3: CASSAGHGQETQYF
V: TRBV18; D: NA; CDR3: CASSPDRISGNTIYF
V: TRBV18; D: NA; CDR3: CASSREGNQPQHF
V: TRBV7-2; D: TRBD1; CDR3: CASSSWTGMGGTF
V: TRBV5-6; D: NA; CDR3: CASSLGVRQGSEKLFF
V: TRBV5-4; D: TRBD1; CDR3: CASSRATTGKNIQYF
V: TRBV5-1; D: NA; CDR3: CASSLGTFNPPDTQYF
V: TRBV6-1; D: NA; CDR3: CASTGTYEQYF
V: TRBV18; D: TRBD1; CDR3: CASSPGQASYEQYF
V: TRBV27; D: TRBD1; CDR3: CASSFGQGEGAQYF
V: TRBV4-2; D: TRBD1; CDR3: CASSQGTGEGYGYTF
V: TRBV5-1; D: NA; CDR3: CASSLGGQLGTEAFF
V: TRBV6-1; D: NA; CDR3: CASLKTAFRNTIYF
V: TRBV25-1; D: TRBD1; CDR3: CASAAGGSTEAFF
V: TRBV5-4; D: NA; CDR3: CASSPTDRSFTEAFF
V: TRBV28; D: NA; CDR3: CASSRTPTGKYEQYF
V: TRBV30; D: NA; CDR3: CAWSVLDSHNSPLHF
V: TRBV21-1; D: NA; CDR3: CASSLWRGNYGYTF
V: TRBV12-5; D: NA; CDR3: CASNPRASSYNEQFF
V: TRBV30; D: TRBD2; CDR3: CAWSPGGGGSYEQYF
V: TRBV7-8; D: NA; CDR3: CASSLALARIGNTIYF
V: TRBV6-5; D: NA; CDR3: CASSPLNTIYF
V: TRBV12-5; D: NA; CDR3: CASGLVRQIPMNTEAFF
V: TRBV5-6; D: NA; CDR3: CASSLSVEQANYGYTF
V: TRBV6-6; D: NA; CDR3: CASSQRGGITNEQYF
V: TRBV30; D: TRBD1; CDR3: CAWDRAPVYGYTF
V: TRBV5-4; D: NA; CDR3: CASSQDNSPSTDTQYF
V: TRBV5-1; D: NA; CDR3: CASSNLVGTEAFF
V: TRBV5-4; D: NA; CDR3: CASGTLPLNTEAFF